The T cell receptor (beta chain) under discussion was sequenced for a study of cytomegalovirus exposure and HLA in healthy donors. Findings and limits, study-wide: The authors listed 164 TCR beta chains as cytomegalovirus-associated.

This clone was seen once. The antigen is undetermined. Clones were read by immunoSEQ multiplex PCR, and TCRdb kept only the in-frame ones, dropping some. The data contain 55,000 to 80,000 clones, roughly 94% of them seen just once; the ten biggest clones take up about 6.4%. This CDR3 contains 16 residues. V shed 0 bases and J 6 bases; nucleotides not matched to a gene: 5. Germline CDR1 and CDR2: MNHEY and SMNVEV (reference sequence). The chain uses TRBV27 and TRBJ2-7; 13 nucleotides align to TRBD2. What was sequenced was PBMCs. The TCR was taken from a woman between 18 and 29 years old in good health and CMV-seropositive. Here the CDR3 reads CASSLSLAGGPGEQYF. The CDR3 DNA follows: TGTGCCAGCAGTTTATCACTAGCGGGAGGGCCGGGCGAGCAGTACTTC.